Reported below is one TCR beta chain. This entry comes from a study of control samples from healthy donors and cancer patients. The CDR3 totals 14 residues. Germline V gene sequence: CDR1 SGHAT, CDR2 FQNNGV. The ends were cut back, 1 base at V and 4 bases at J, with 9 bases in the middle. Profiled with immunoSEQ multiplex PCR; TCRdb holds only in-frame clones, not every one. The data contain 150,000 or so clones, over 85% of them singletons. The J gene is TRBJ2-3, the V gene TRBV11-2, with D hard to call. The sequencing sample was made of blood. The source of this sequence is a man aged 40-55 years in good health. The CDR3 sequence: CASSLGLGADTQYF. DNA for the CDR3: TGTGCCAGCAGCTTAGGCCTAGGCGCAGATACGCAGTATTTT. Combining the CDR3 with reference TRBV11-2 and TRBJ2-3 gives the whole variable domain EAGVAQSPRYKIIEKRQSVAFWCNPISGHATLYWYQQILGQGPKLLIQFQNNGVVDDSQLPKDRFSAERLKGVDSTLKIQPAKLEDSAVYLCASSLGLGADTQYFGPGTRLTVL.